A single sample is the source of the 16 T cell receptor beta chains below, sequenced in a study of post-analysis software for immune sequencing data. The antigens of these receptors remain unknown. Study-level results: Five or six TRBV segments, TRBV5-6, TRBV5-1 and TRBV20-1 among them, were found more frequent in patients than controls.

Unique molecular identifiers featured in each of the TCR beta cDNA libraries. TCRdb fed the PCR reads into MiXCR, producing one record per CDR3 protein. The table has about 540,000 distinct CDR3 sequences, 34% seen once; the top ten hold roughly 6%. Sequencing input: blood. The receptors originated from a girl aged 2-17 years with multiple sclerosis.

The chain employs TRBV6-5 and TRBJ2-7; the D gene is possibly TRBD2 (5 bases). V shed 2 bases and J shed 3 bases, with 17 bases lying between them. CDR3 size: 16 residues. In germline, CDR1 is MNHEY, CDR2 SVGAGI. The CDR3 DNA reads TGTGCCAGCAGTTACACCCCGGGTAGCCGGGGCTACGAGCAGTACTTC. Translated, it gives CASSYTPGSRGYEQYF.

This chain connects TRBV6-5 to TRBJ1-2; 9 bases agree with TRBD1. Looked up from germline, CDR1 is MNHEY and CDR2 is SVGAGI. There are 15 residues in the CDR3. J was trimmed by 7 bases and V by 0 bases; bases with no gene match: 6. The chain's CDR3 is CASSYSSGQGSGYTF. Here the CDR3 DNA reads TGTGCCAGCAGTTACTCATCCGGACAGGGGTCTGGCTACACCTTC.

This chain uses TRBV12-3 or TRBV12-4 with TRBJ1-1, with TRBD1 identical over 8 bases. Trimming cost V 4 bases and J 4 bases; bases outside gene matches: 8. The CDR3 has 15 residues. In nucleotides, the CDR3 is TGTGCCAGCAGTTCGGACAGGGTTGGTCTCACTGAAGCTTTCTTT. Protein product: CASSSDRVGLTEAFF.

In its sample, this clonotype was seen a few times. DNA for the CDR3: TGTGCCAGCAGGCGGGACAGGGGATCGGATACGCAGTATTTT. Its protein product is CASRRDRGSDTQYF. The chain couples TRBV12-3 or TRBV12-4 to TRBJ2-3; 10 bases match TRBD1. CDR3 length: 14 residues. V dropped 6 bases and J dropped 6; count of bases not matched to a gene: 6.

This clonotype was observed a handful of times. The chain employs TRBV10-3 and TRBJ2-5; TRBD1 matches 7 bases. The J segment lost 2 bases and the V segment lost 0 bases, leaving 3 bases of the junction unmatched. CDR3 length equals 15 residues. Germline values: CDR1 ENHRY, CDR2 SYGVKD. Here the CDR3 reads CAISESTGPQETQYF. Here the CDR3 DNA reads TGTGCCATCAGTGAGTCGACAGGGCCTCAAGAGACCCAGTACTTC.

CDR3 bases: TGTGCCAGCAGCGGGGACCCGAGGGACGAAAAACTGTTTTTT. This codes for CASSGDPRDEKLFF. This chain joins TRBV5-4 and TRBJ1-4, with a possible D match to TRBD1 (5 bases). Trimming cost V 4 bases and J 8 bases, with 15 bases left between them. This CDR3 contains 14 residues. Germline V gene sequence: CDR1 SGHNT, CDR2 YYREEE (reference sequence). The variable domain in full, with the rest retrieved from reference TRBV5-4 and TRBJ1-4, is ETGVTQSPTHLIKTRGQQVTLRCSSQSGHNTVSWYQQALGQGPQFIFQYYREEENGRGNFPPRFSGLQFPNYSSELNVNALELDDSALYLCASSGDPRDEKLFFGSGTQLSVL.

Comments on this clonotype: One end of the junction is discordant with germline, which a read error may explain. This chain links TRBV5-1 with TRBJ2-1; the D gene is possibly TRBD1 (6 bases). The CDR3 extends over 17 amino acids. The germline gives CDR1 SGHRS, CDR2 YFSETQ. CDR3 loop: CASSGGLTILSYNEQCF. The CDR3 DNA reads TGCGCCAGCAGCGGGGGCCTTACTATTTTATCCTACAATGAGCAGTGCTTC.

This sequence joins TRBV7-2 and TRBJ2-1; 10 positions match TRBD1. Germline V lookup: CDR1 SGHTA, CDR2 FQGNSA. Trimming removed 3 bases from V and 1 base from J; junction bases left unmatched: 3. This CDR3 spans 16 amino acids. The CDR3 region has the DNA TGTGCCAGCAGCTTGTGGGACAGGGGATCCTACAATGAGCAGTTCTTC. Its protein is CASSLWDRGSYNEQFF.

The chain is built from TRBV6-4 and TRBJ2-3; the match to TRBD2 covers 10 bases. CDR3 length equals 15 residues. V lost 3 bases to trimming and J lost 6 bases; unmatched junction nucleotides: 6. Germline lookup yields CDR1 MRHNA and CDR2 SNTAGT. CDR3 amino acids: CASSDSSGGRDTQYF. The CDR3 nucleotides are TGTGCCAGCAGTGATTCTAGCGGGGGACGGGATACGCAGTATTTT.

The chain couples TRBV20-1 to TRBJ2-4; either TRBD1 or TRBD2 may fit D (5 bases each). The germline V gene encodes CDR1 DFQATT and CDR2 SNEGSKA (reference sequence). V dropped 6 bases and J dropped 5 bases, with 14 bases sitting between them. This CDR3 contains 13 residues. The CDR3 DNA follows: TGCAGTGCCCTCCGAGGGGCCCAAAACATTCAGTACTTC. The encoded protein is CSALRGAQNIQYF.

CDR3 bases: TGCGCCAGCAGCCCTAAGACAGGGAACACTGAAGCTTTCTTT. This encodes CASSPKTGNTEAFF. This chain connects TRBV4-1 to TRBJ1-1; weak D call: TRBD1 (6 bases). Germline CDR1 MGHRA, CDR2 YSYEKL. The length of the CDR3 is 14 residues. V dropped 4 bases and J dropped 1 base, with 10 bases sitting between them.

This chain joins TRBV7-8 and TRBJ2-5; D might be TRBD1 (5 bases). The CDR3 is 16 amino acids. Germline V lookup: CDR1 SGHVS, CDR2 FQNEAQ. V gave up 0 bases and J gave up 0 bases, with 11 bases separating them. The CDR3: CASSLARAGNQETQYF. The CDR3 nucleotides are TGTGCCAGCAGCTTAGCCAGAGCAGGGAACCAAGAGACCCAGTACTTC.

V is TRBV3-1 and J is TRBJ1-1; possibly TRBD1 for D (6 bases). Germline values: CDR1 LGHDT, CDR2 YNNKEL (reference sequence). This CDR3 contains 14 residues. V was cut by 2 bases and J by 2 bases, with 9 bases left in between. DNA for the CDR3: TGTGCCAGCAGCCAACGGGACATTAACACTGAAGCTTTCTTT. It codes for CASSQRDINTEAFF.

The chain employs TRBV7-9 and TRBJ1-4, with D unclear. CDR3 length: 12 residues. The V gene lost 3 bases and the J gene lost 4 bases, with 3 bases spanning the gap. Germline CDR1 is SEHNR and CDR2 is FQNEAQ (reference sequence). The CDR3 spells CASSFGNEKLFF. CDR3 coding DNA: TGTGCCAGCAGCTTCGGTAATGAAAAACTGTTTTTT.

J is TRBJ2-6 and V is TRBV12-3 or TRBV12-4; 7 nucleotides align to TRBD1. After removal of 2 bases from V and 3 bases from J, the junction contained 10 bases not matched to a gene. This CDR3 has 18 residues. CDR3 protein: CASSLIPPTGLGANVLTF. Written as DNA, the CDR3 is TGTGCCAGCAGTTTAATCCCACCGACAGGGCTTGGGGCCAACGTCCTGACTTTC.

V is TRBV5-1 and J is TRBJ2-4, with TRBD1 matching 10 bases. Germline-derived CDR1 and CDR2 are SGHRS and YFSETQ. Germline trimming cut 4 bases from V and 0 bases from J; bases unmatched to any gene: 7. The CDR3 loop spans 17 amino acids. As DNA, the CDR3 is TGCGCCAGCAGCGCACGACAGGGGGCAAGAGCCAAAAACATTCAGTACTTC. Translated, it gives CASSARQGARAKNIQYF.